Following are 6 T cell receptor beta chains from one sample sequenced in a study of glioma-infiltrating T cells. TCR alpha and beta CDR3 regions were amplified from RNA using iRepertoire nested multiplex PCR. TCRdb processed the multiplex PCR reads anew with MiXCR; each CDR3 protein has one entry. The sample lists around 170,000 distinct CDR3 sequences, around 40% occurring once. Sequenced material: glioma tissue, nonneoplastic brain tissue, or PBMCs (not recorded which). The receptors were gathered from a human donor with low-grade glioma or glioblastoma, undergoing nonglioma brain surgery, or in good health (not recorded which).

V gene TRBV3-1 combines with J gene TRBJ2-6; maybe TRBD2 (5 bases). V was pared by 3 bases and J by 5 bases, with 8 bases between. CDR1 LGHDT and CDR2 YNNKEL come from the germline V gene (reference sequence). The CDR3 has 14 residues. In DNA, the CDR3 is TGTGCCAGCAGCCATTACGGGAGGGCCAACGTCCTGACTTTC. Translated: CASSHYGRANVLTF.

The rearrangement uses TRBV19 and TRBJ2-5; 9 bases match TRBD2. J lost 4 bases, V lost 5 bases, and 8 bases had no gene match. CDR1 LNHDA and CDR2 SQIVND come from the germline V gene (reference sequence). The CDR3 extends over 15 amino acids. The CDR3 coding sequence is TGTGCCAGTAGTTTCGCTAGCGGGATCTCAGAGACCCAGTACTTC. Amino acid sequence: CASSFASGISETQYF.

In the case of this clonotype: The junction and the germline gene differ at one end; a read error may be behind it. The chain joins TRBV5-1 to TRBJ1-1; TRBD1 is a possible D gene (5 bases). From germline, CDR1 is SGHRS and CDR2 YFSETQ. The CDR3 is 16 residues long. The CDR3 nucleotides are TGCCCCAGCTTTAAGGGTGAGGGGAAGATGAACACTGAAGCTTTCTTT. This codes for CPSFKGEGKMNTEAFF.

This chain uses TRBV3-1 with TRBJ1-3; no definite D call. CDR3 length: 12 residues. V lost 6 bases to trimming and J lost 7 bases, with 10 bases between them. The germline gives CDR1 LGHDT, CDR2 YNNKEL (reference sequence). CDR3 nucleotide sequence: TGTGCCAGCAGGCGCATTGGTAACACCATATATTTT. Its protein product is CASRRIGNTIYF.

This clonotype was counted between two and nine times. The CDR3 sequence is CASSTYGLAGADTQYF. As DNA, the CDR3 is TGTGCCAGTAGTACATATGGGCTAGCGGGAGCCGATACGCAGTATTTT. This chain connects TRBV19 to TRBJ2-3; 10 bases agree with TRBD2. The CDR3 consists of 16 residues. The ends lost 4 bases at V and 6 bases at J; junction bases unmatched: 10. Germline-derived CDR1 and CDR2 are LNHDA and SQIVND (reference sequence).

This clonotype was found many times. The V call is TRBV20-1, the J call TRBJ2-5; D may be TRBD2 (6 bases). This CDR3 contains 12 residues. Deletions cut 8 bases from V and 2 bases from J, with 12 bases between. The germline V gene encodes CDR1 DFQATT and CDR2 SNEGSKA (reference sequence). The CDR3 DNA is TGCAGTACGACTAGAGTTCAAGAGACCCAGTACTTC. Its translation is CSTTRVQETQYF.